The 21 T cell receptor beta chains below were found in one sample sequenced in a study of chemoradiotherapy in HPV16-positive cancers. Data came from immunoSEQ multiplex PCR; TCRdb stores just in-frame clones and leaves some out. The sample shows about 5,500 clones, 78% of them seen only once. The sample here was taken from a patient who underwent chemoradiotherapy. Every receptor here comes from a human donor with HPV-associated anogenital cancer.

The CDR3 here is CASSLAGVEETQYF. The DNA for the CDR3 is TGTGCCAGCAGCTTAGCAGGGGTTGAAGAGACCCAGTACTTC. V and J are TRBV7-9 and TRBJ2-5; D is possibly TRBD1 (5 bases). The CDR3 runs 14 residues. Germline V gene sequence: CDR1 SEHNR, CDR2 FQNEAQ (reference sequence). The V gene lost 0 bases and the J gene lost 3 bases, with 8 bases spanning the gap.

This chain links TRBV7-9 with TRBJ1-3; D remains ambiguous. Germline CDR1 is SEHNR and CDR2 is FQNEAQ (reference sequence). The CDR3 totals 14 residues. Trimming removed 5 bases from V and 0 bases from J, with 8 bases in between. CDR3 coding DNA: TGTGCCAGCAGCCTCAGGACCTCTGGAAACACCATATATTTT. This gives the protein CASSLRTSGNTIYF.

The genes are TRBV11-3 and TRBJ2-1; 8 bases fit TRBD2. The V gene's germline CDR1 is SGHNT and CDR2 YENEEA. V shed 4 bases and J 9 bases; nucleotides not matched to a gene: 11. CDR3 length: 15 amino acids. CDR3 region: CASSSGLGPLGEQFF. The CDR3 nucleotides are TGTGCCAGCAGCTCGGGACTAGGTCCTTTGGGTGAGCAGTTCTTC.

This chain connects TRBV21-1 to TRBJ2-2; TRBD1, as called in the table, went unchecked against the DNA. TRBV21-1 is a known pseudogene. The CDR3 is made up of 18 amino acids. CDR3 amino acids: CASRPKTRTGANTGELFF. The CDR3 region has the DNA TGTGCCAGCAGGCCCAAGACCCGGACAGGGGCGAACACCGGGGAGCTGTTTTTT.

This clone has a single count. The chain combines TRBV19 with TRBJ1-1; D call uncertain. Germline V gives CDR1 LNHDA, CDR2 SQIVND (reference sequence). There are 15 residues in the CDR3. The V end was cut by 7 bases, the J end by 0 bases, with 15 bases between. This CDR3 reads CASIAPGKMNTEAFF. CDR3 nucleotides: TGTGCCAGTATCGCACCGGGCAAAATGAACACTGAAGCTTTCTTT.

This chain uses TRBV5-1 with TRBJ2-4; tentative D call: TRBD2 (5 bases). This CDR3 has 16 amino acids. Germline V gives CDR1 SGHRS, CDR2 YFSETQ. The V end was cut by 0 bases, the J end by 3 bases, with 13 bases between. Written as DNA, the CDR3 is TGCGCCAGCAGCTTGGAGGGTATTGGAGGCAAAAACATTCAGTACTTC. Translation gives CASSLEGIGGKNIQYF.

The chain links TRBV4-2 to TRBJ1-1; no clear D gene. The ends were cut back, 1 base at V and 4 bases at J, with 7 bases in the middle. Per the germline V gene, CDR1 is LGHNA and CDR2 is YNFKEQ. This CDR3 comprises 13 residues. CDR3 sequence: CASSQVVGTEAFF. The DNA of the CDR3 is TGTGCCAGCAGCCAAGTCGTAGGCACTGAAGCTTTCTTT.

The chain employs TRBV4-1 and TRBJ2-7; 7 positions agree with TRBD1. The length of the CDR3 is 17 residues. Germline V gene lookup returns CDR1 MGHRA and CDR2 YSYEKL. V trimming: 1 base; J trimming: 0 bases; junction bases outside the gene matches: 9. CDR3 loop: CASSQVGRTGISYEQYF. The CDR3 DNA sequence: TGCGCCAGCAGCCAAGTGGGCAGGACAGGTATCTCCTACGAGCAGTACTTC.

J is TRBJ1-4 and V is TRBV6-6; TRBD1 might be the D (6 bases). The CDR3 runs 14 residues. V lost 5 bases and J 7 bases, leaving 14 bases between the germline ends. Germline V gene sequence: CDR1 MNHNY, CDR2 SVGAGI (reference sequence). CDR3 amino acids: CASSPFGGAEKLFF. In DNA form, the CDR3 reads TGTGCCAGCAGTCCGTTCGGGGGGGCTGAAAAACTGTTTTTT.

This chain joins TRBV14 and TRBJ2-4; D might be TRBD1 (6 bases). The CDR3 runs 16 residues. V was pared by 4 bases and J by 0 bases, with 13 bases between. CDR1 is SGHDN, CDR2 FVKESK, per germline. The CDR3 region is CASSPTGTLAKNIQYF. In nucleotides, the CDR3 is TGTGCCAGCAGCCCCACCGGGACATTAGCCAAAAACATTCAGTACTTC.

The genes are TRBV5-1 and TRBJ2-2; D remains unclear. Trimming took off 0 bases at V and 5 bases at J, with 11 bases between the two ends. Germline CDR1 is SGHRS and CDR2 is YFSETQ. CDR3 length: 15 residues. The CDR3 region is CASSLAGVPTGELFF. The CDR3 bases are TGCGCCAGCAGCTTGGCCGGAGTTCCGACCGGGGAGCTGTTTTTT.

The chain uses TRBV6-6 and TRBJ2-7, with D possibly being TRBD2 (6 bases). CDR3 size: 13 residues. Germline-derived CDR1 and CDR2 are MNHNY and SVGAGI (reference sequence). Deletions cut 5 bases from V and 6 bases from J, with 14 bases between. The CDR3 coding sequence is TGTGCCAGCAGTGGCGGGACCGGAGGCGAGCAGTACTTC. This translates into CASSGGTGGEQYF.

V usage is TRBV23-1 and J usage is TRBJ1-4, with D tentatively TRBD1 (6 bases). TRBV23-1 is treated as an ORF (open reading frame) with a function not yet certain. V lost 10 bases and J 7 bases, leaving 16 bases between the germline ends. CDR3 length: 13 amino acids. CDR3 sequence reads: CAKGTGFGEKLFF. In DNA form, the CDR3 reads TGCGCCAAGGGAACAGGGTTTGGTGAAAAACTGTTTTTT.

This clone was seen more than once but under ten times. The chain combines TRBV10-3 with TRBJ1-2; TRBD1 agrees at 7 bases. After removal of 4 bases from V and 4 bases from J, the junction contained 6 bases not matched to a gene. This CDR3 region has 14 residues. Germline V gene sequence: CDR1 ENHRY, CDR2 SYGVKD. The CDR3 loop is CAISGQGGGYGYTF. The CDR3 coding sequence is TGTGCCATCAGTGGACAGGGTGGCGGCTATGGCTACACCTTC.

This rearrangement joins TRBV2 to TRBJ1-2, with 8 bases matching TRBD1. Per the germline V gene, CDR1 is SNHLY and CDR2 is FYNNEI. V gave up 7 bases and J gave up 4 bases; unmatched junction bases: 5. The CDR3 spans 13 residues. CDR3 region: CASTDGQGYGYTF. DNA of the CDR3: TGTGCCAGCACTGATGGACAGGGCTATGGCTACACCTTC.

V usage is TRBV28 and J usage is TRBJ1-5; TRBD1 is a possible D gene (6 bases). Germline V lookup: CDR1 MDHEN, CDR2 SYDVKM. The CDR3 has 16 amino acids. The ends were cut back, 5 bases at V and 7 bases at J, with 21 bases in the middle. CDR3 loop: CASSPPGQSFWQPQHF. As DNA, the CDR3 is TGTGCCAGCAGTCCACCAGGACAGTCCTTTTGGCAGCCCCAGCATTTT.

This clone has a handful of counts. The chain uses TRBV7-3 and TRBJ1-2, with D possibly matching TRBD1 (6 bases). The CDR3 contains 15 residues. V was pared by 6 bases and J by 3 bases, with 17 bases between. CDR1 and CDR2 (germline): SGHTA, FQGTGA. The CDR3 region is CASSPSPRTDYGYTF. As DNA, the CDR3 is TGTGCCAGCAGTCCTAGTCCCCGGACAGACTATGGCTACACCTTC. The full variable domain, rest sourced from reference TRBV7-3 and TRBJ1-2, is GAGVSQTPSNKVTEKGKYVELRCDPISGHTALYWYRQSLGQGPEFLIYFQGTGAADDSGLPNDRFFAVRPEGSVSTLKIQRTERGDSAVYLCASSPSPRTDYGYTFGSGTRLTVV.

The gene calls are TRBV4-2 and TRBJ2-3; D might be TRBD2 (5 bases). The germline V and J ends were trimmed by 2 bases and 0 bases, with 9 bases remaining between them. This CDR3 spans 15 amino acids. Germline-derived CDR1 and CDR2 are LGHNA and YNFKEQ. The CDR3 DNA reads TGTGCCAGCAGCCAAATTAGCGCTAGCACAGATACGCAGTATTTT. The encoded protein is CASSQISASTDTQYF.

V and J are TRBV29-1 and TRBJ1-1; possible D gene TRBD1, 6 bases. V lost 7 bases, J lost 4 bases, and 22 bases lay in between. Germline CDR1 and CDR2: SQVTM and ANQGSEA. CDR3 length equals 15 residues. CDR3 nucleotide sequence: TGCAGCGCCGGAAACCGCAGGGGTGGGTCCACTGAAGCTTTCTTT. It encodes CSAGNRRGGSTEAFF.

This clone was counted a few times. The rearrangement joins TRBV29-1 to TRBJ1-1; tentative D call: TRBD1 (5 bases). Germline V gives CDR1 SQVTM, CDR2 ANQGSEA. Trimming cost V 4 bases and J 4 bases, with 10 bases left between them. CDR3 length: 12 amino acids. CDR3 in amino acids: CSVVRERTEAFF. The CDR3 DNA sequence: TGCAGCGTTGTCAGGGAACGCACTGAAGCTTTCTTT.

The rearrangement uses TRBV6-5 and TRBJ2-7; TRBD1 or TRBD2 may be the D gene (5 bases each). The CDR3 covers 14 residues. The V end was cut by 5 bases, the J end by 4 bases, with 15 bases between. Germline-derived CDR1 and CDR2 are MNHEY and SVGAGI. CDR3 bases: TGTGCCAGCAGTACAAACGGGGCGATGTACGAGCAGTACTTC. This encodes CASSTNGAMYEQYF.